This TCR beta chain was captured in a study of T cells in localized non-small cell lung cancer. A word on this clone: Antigen: not known.

The CDR3 spans 17 residues. The germline gives CDR1 KGHSH, CDR2 LQKENI. V lost 4 bases and J 0 bases, leaving 16 bases between the germline ends. Study-wide results and limits: Only one tumor region went through sequencing, so heterogeneity may still be there. Paired adjacent lung recovered a median around 62 of the top 100 tumor clones. Maximal T cell clonality occurred in uninvolved adjacent lung, with tumor ranking below it.

TCRdb's copy holds only in-frame clones and misses some; the assay was immunoSEQ multiplex PCR. The table lists about 31,000 clones, 88% of them singletons. The receptor's source is a woman between 35 and 75 years old with stage III lung adenocarcinoma. The specimen comprised peripheral blood mononuclear cells, sampled before any cancer treatment. The V call is TRBV18, the J call TRBJ1-3, with D possibly TRBD1 on 6 matching bases. The DNA for the CDR3 is TGTGCCAGCTCACTAATAGGGGGGTCGAGCTCTGGAAACACCATATATTTT. Its protein product is CASSLIGGSSSGNTIYF.